The clone carrying this TCR beta chain was recorded once. These data belong to a study of blood T cell repertoires in COVID-19. Study in general: Donors in the United States, Italy and Spain gave samples during acute or convalescent COVID-19.

Only in-frame clones appear in the TCRdb table, and some are missing; sequencing was by immunoSEQ multiplex PCR. The sample comprises approximately 150,000 clones, 75% to 90% of which are singletons, and 5.5% to 7.5% rests with the top ten. The source material was peripheral blood. This clonotype was obtained from a man older than 75 with acute or convalescent COVID-19.

The CDR3 here is CASSRTGVREKLFF. The CDR3 nucleotides are TGTGCCAGCAGCCGGACAGGGGTTCGAGAAAAACTGTTTTTT. The rearrangement joins TRBV6-5 to TRBJ1-4, with 9 bases identical to TRBD1. CDR3 length equals 14 residues. Germline V CDR1 and CDR2: MNHEY, SVGAGI. The ends lost 6 bases at V and 8 bases at J; junction bases unmatched: 7.